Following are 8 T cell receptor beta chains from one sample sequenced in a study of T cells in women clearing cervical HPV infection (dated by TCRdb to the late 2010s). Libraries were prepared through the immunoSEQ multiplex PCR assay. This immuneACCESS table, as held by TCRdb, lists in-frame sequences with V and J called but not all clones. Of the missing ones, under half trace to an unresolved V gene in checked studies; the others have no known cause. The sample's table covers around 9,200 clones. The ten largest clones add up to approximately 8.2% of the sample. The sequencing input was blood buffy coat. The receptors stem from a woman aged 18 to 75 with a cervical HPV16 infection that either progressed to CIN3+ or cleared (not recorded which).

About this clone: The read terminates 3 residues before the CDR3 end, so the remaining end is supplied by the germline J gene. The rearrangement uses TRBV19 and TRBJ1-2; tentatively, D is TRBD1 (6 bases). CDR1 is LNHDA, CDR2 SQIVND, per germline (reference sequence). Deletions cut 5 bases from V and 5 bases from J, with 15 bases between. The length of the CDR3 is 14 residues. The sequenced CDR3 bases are TGTGCCAGTAGTTTATCAGGGGCCGGGTATGGC. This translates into CASSLSGAGYG. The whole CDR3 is CASSLSGAGYGYTF. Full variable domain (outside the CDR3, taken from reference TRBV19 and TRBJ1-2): DGGITQSPKYLFRKEGQNVTLSCEQNLNHDAMYWYRQDPGQGLRLIYYSQIVNDFQKGDIAEGYSVSREKKESFPLTVTSAQKNPTAFYLCASSLSGAGYGYTFGSGTRLTVV.

The CDR3: CASSLGDFSYTF. CDR3 bases read: TGTGCCAGCAGCTTGGGGGACTTCTCC. The chain links TRBV5-8 to TRBJ1-2; D perhaps matches TRBD1 (5 bases). The sequence runs out 3 residues before the end of the CDR3; the remainder is reconstructed from the germline J gene. This CDR3 contains 12 residues. Per the germline V gene, CDR1 is SGHTS and CDR2 is YDEGEE.

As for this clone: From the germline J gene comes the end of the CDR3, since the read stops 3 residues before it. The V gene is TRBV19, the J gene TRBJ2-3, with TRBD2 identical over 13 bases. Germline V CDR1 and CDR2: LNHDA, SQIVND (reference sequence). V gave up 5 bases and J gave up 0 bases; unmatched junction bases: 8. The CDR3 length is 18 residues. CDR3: CASSPWTSGGPSTDTQYF. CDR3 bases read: TGTGCCAGTAGTCCTTGGACTAGCGGGGGACCCAGCACAGATACG.

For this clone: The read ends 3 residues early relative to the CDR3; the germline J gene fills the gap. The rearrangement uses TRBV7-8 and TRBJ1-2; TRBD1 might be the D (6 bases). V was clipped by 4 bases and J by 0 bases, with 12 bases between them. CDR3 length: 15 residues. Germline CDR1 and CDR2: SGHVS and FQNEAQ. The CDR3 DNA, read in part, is TGTGCCAGCAGCTCCAGGGGCGGGTCTAACTATGGC. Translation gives CASSSRGGSNYG. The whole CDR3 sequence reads CASSSRGGSNYGYTF.

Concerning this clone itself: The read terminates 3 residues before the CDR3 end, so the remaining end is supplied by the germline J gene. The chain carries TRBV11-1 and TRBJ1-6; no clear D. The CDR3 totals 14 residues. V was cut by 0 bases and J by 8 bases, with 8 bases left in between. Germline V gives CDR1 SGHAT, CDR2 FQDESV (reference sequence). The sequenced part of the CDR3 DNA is TGTGCCAGCAGCTTAGCACTACCTGATTCACCC. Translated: CASSLALPDSP. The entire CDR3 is CASSLALPDSPLHF.

The CDR3 bases that were read are TGTGCCAGTAGTATTGGCGGGGTCGAGACG. Its protein product is CASSIGGVET. The whole CDR3 reads CASSIGGVETQYF. V is TRBV19 and J is TRBJ2-3, with D maybe TRBD2 (6 bases). Read sequence stops 3 residues before the CDR3 end, and the germline J gene provides the missing end. The CDR3 runs to 13 residues. The germline V gene encodes CDR1 LNHDA and CDR2 SQIVND (reference sequence).

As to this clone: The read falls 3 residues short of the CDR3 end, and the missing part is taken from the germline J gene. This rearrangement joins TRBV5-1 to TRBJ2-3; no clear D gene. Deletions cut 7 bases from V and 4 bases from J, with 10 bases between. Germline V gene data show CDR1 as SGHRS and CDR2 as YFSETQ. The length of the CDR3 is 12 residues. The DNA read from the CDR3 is TGCGCCAGCGCCCTTAAGCCAGATACG. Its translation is CASALKPDT. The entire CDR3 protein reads CASALKPDTQYF.

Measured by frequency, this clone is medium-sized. CDR3 bases read: TGTGCCAGCTCCCAGACAGGGGGCCCCACAGATACG. The encoded protein is CASSQTGGPTDT. The whole CDR3 sequence reads CASSQTGGPTDTQYF. The chain carries TRBV18 and TRBJ2-3; 10 positions agree with TRBD1. The CDR3 is cut off 3 residues early in the read; its end comes from the germline J gene. The J segment lost 2 bases and the V segment lost 6 bases, leaving 5 bases of the junction unmatched. Germline CDR1 KGHSH, CDR2 LQKENI. The CDR3 has 15 residues.